These T cell receptor beta chains were read from a single sample in a study of T cells expressing NK-cell markers. TCRdb reprocessed the 5' RACE reads, keeping one entry per CDR3 protein, no DNA. This listing includes 150,000 or so distinct CDR3 sequences. Source material: blood T cells: a sorted CD56 or NKG2C T cell subset, CD4+ or CD8+ T cells, or bulk PBMC T cells (not recorded which). The receptors were sampled from a woman aged 50 to 60 in good health. CDR3s include the opening cysteine and the closing phenylalanine or tryptophan. Fields, in order: J gene, V gene, CDR3 protein.

>TRBJ1-2|TRBV2
CASSGDLFGYTF
>TRBJ2-7|TRBV6-5
CASSYFGQGDEQYF
>TRBJ2-7|TRBV3-1
CASSQPGLAGGVYEQYF
>TRBJ2-7|TRBV23-1
CASAPLTGSSYEQYF
>TRBJ2-3|TRBV7-6
CASSLPPEAEGDTQYF
>TRBJ2-1|TRBV12-3/TRBV12-4
CASSLLAGEIGAFFDNEQFF
>TRBJ2-3|TRBV4-1
CASSRAGNTQYF
>TRBJ2-5|TRBV12-5
CASGLVPDRDQETQYF
>TRBJ2-1|TRBV5-6
CASSLAPVWDEQFF
>TRBJ1-1|TRBV23-1
CASSQFRGNWNTEAFF
>TRBJ2-5|TRBV4-1
CASSPKPAGAEETQYF
>TRBJ2-5|TRBV15
CATSSVSTRGEETQYF
>TRBJ2-1|TRBV27
CASSPTLAGVYNEQFF
>TRBJ2-7|TRBV14
CASSGTGIYEQYF
>TRBJ2-1|TRBV29-1
CSVAYTDHPIGEQFF
>TRBJ2-1|TRBV7-9
CAGEVGVPSSYNEQFF
>TRBJ2-3|TRBV12-3/TRBV12-4
CASSFSGGTDTQYF
>TRBJ2-5|TRBV12-3/TRBV12-4
CASRSGTSGTKWPQYF
>TRBJ1-3|TRBV10-3
CAINNRVSSGNTIYF
>TRBJ1-2|TRBV10-3
CATGTGNHYGYTF
>TRBJ2-7|TRBV3-1
CASSFGVAGSYEQYF
>TRBJ2-1|TRBV20-1
CSADSYNEQFF
>TRBJ2-7|TRBV7-9
CASTPHLAGDFEQYF
>TRBJ1-1|TRBV4-2
CASSQVGSIEAFF
>TRBJ2-5|TRBV7-9
CASRESSGAYQETQYF
>TRBJ2-3|TRBV30
CAWSPRPWDSPHRTDTQYF
>TRBJ1-2|TRBV6-6
CASSYSNQGPQSGYTF
>TRBJ1-1|TRBV5-6
CASSEQGGEAFF